What follows describes a single T cell receptor (beta chain). This table comes from immunoSEQ multiplex PCR, and its TCRdb copy is limited to in-frame clones, with some not included. The sample consists of approximately 60,000 clones, 85% to 90% of them appearing once. This specimen comes from a study of blood T cell repertoires in COVID-19. Study background: Acute and convalescent COVID-19 samples came from the United States, Italy and Spain.

The ends lost 5 bases at V and 4 bases at J; junction bases unmatched: 6. The germline CDR1 and CDR2 sequences are SGHAT and FQDESV (reference sequence). CDR3 length: 14 residues. Input material: peripheral blood. This chain uses TRBV11-1 with TRBJ1-2; TRBD1 aligns across 8 bases. The TCR originated in a man in his fifties with active COVID-19. The CDR3 region has the DNA TGTGCCAGCAGCCCGGACAGGGTAACCTATGGCTACACCTTC. Protein sequence: CASSPDRVTYGYTF.